This TCR beta chain was identified in a study of T cells in Graves' hyperthyroidism and ophthalmopathy (dated by TCRdb to the late 2010s). General notes on the study: Peripheral blood samples were taken at the time of initial diagnosis, prior to any treatment. TCR V-J signatures able to tell the groups apart were searched for in a discovery cohort of 95 to 100 patients, of whom approximately 40 had Graves' ophthalmopathy and 57 had stable Graves' hyperthyroidism. Prospective prediction of ophthalmopathy was tested in an independent validation cohort of fewer than 20 hyperthyroidism patients and 17 patients who later progressed to ophthalmopathy. The approximately 97 discovery patients were randomly divided into training and test sets at a 7:3 ratio. The study also compared thyroid tissue and blood T-cell repertoires from five or six Graves' hyperthyroidism patients. After blood sampling, hyperthyroidism patients were treated with methimazole at a starting dose of 30 mg daily, and ophthalmopathy patients were treated with high-dose intravenous methylprednisolone. TCR Vbeta CDR3 sequencing of 135 peripheral blood samples (43 ophthalmopathy, under 80 hyperthyroidism and roughly 17 progressor patients) is reported in the paper. What the research found in general, with its limitations: Ophthalmopathy was separated from stable hyperthyroidism by a 13 V-J signature model, with around 90% sensitivity and about 84% specificity obtained in cross-validation and 80%/75% obtained in testing. Most expanded thyroid clonotypes (frequency above 0.001) were also detected in blood, suggesting blood repertoires may reflect thyroid immune responses. No statistical method was used to set the sample size in advance, and investigators knew the group allocation. In validation, the model predicted progression to ophthalmopathy with around 71% sensitivity and over 72% specificity, a median of 6.5 months before onset.

In its sample, this clonotype was seen many times. This receptor's antigen is unknown. The record has no base qualities; no much larger clone is one base away. Graves' hyperthyroidism was defined as stable when no progression to ophthalmopathy occurred over 18 months of follow-up. The hyperthyroidism patients were between 18 and 65 years old and newly diagnosed, with a disease duration of less than 2 months. Any patient with an uncontrolled infection, another autoimmune disease, pregnancy or lactation was excluded. Diagnoses were based on clinical symptoms, serum thyroxine and TRAb, thyroid ultrasound and orbital computed tomography. Ficoll-Paque density gradient centrifugation was used to isolate PBMCs from 8.5 to 10 ml of fresh peripheral blood. Total RNA was extracted using Trizol reagent, and RNA quality was assessed on an Agilent 2100 Bioanalyzer. Amplification of TCR beta CDR3 regions was carried out from RNA transcripts. For the first round of RT-PCR on the TCR CDR3, the HTBI primer set was used together with the Qiagen OneStep RT-PCR kit. The libraries were constructed in a second round of multiplex PCR and then size-selected and purified. Libraries were sequenced paired-end with 100 bp reads on an Illumina HiSeq2000. Regarding the original processing steps: Raw data were processed with SOAPnuke, discarding reads with adapters, uncalled bases, mean Phred below 15, or no exact constant-primer or identifier match. COPE v1.2.5 was used to merge high-quality paired reads, and clonotypes were defined as unique nucleotide sequences. Clonotypes were aligned to IMGT TRBV, TRBD and TRBJ reference segments using MiTCR v1.1. The analysis included only V-J combinations with a frequency above 0.0001, which together covered 99% to 99.2% of the repertoires. The TCS score was defined as F50 (clonal expansion) divided by E x V (chaos), with BLOSUM62-based TCRdist calculated between CDR3 peptides within each V-J. Welch's t-statistics and random forest reduced 500 to 650 V-J features to around 14, which were used in a naive Bayes classifier (R e1071). Using fastp trimming at Q25 and MiXCR clonotype assembly, TCRdb reanalyzed the public sequencing data and kept in-frame beta chains. Rows are unified per CDR3 protein, each entry keeping the most common DNA and genes. In this record, the V and J calls reflect TCRdb's handling and not the investigators' own analysis. The sample table shows some 400,000 distinct CDR3 sequences, and approximately 15% are seen once. Clones ranked in the top ten supply approximately 10% of the sample.

V is cut by 5 bases and J by 1 base, and the space between the germline ends is 21 bases. The CDR3 spans 19 residues, from the cysteine through the phenylalanine. This entry keeps only the CDR3 DNA: 57 bases, framed from base 1. CDR1 and CDR2 are read off the germline V gene as SGHVS and FNYEAQ. The chain is encoded by TRBV7-6 joined to TRBJ2-6, with no confidently assigned D gene. The sequence was obtained from a woman aged 60-75 years with Graves' hyperthyroidism. The sequenced material came from blood. The CDR3 loop reads CASSPLLTAASSGANVLTF. The DNA sequence reads TGTGCCAGCAGCCCTCTTCTGACGGCTGCCTCTTCTGGGGCCAACGTCCTGACTTTC. The reference TRBV7-6 and TRBJ2-6 proteins fill in what lies around the CDR3, so the full variable domain reads GAGVSQSPRYKVTKRGQDVALRCDPISGHVSLYWYRQALGQGPEFLTYFNYEAQQDKSGLPNDRFSAERPEGSISTLTIQRTEQRDSAMYRCASSPLLTAASSGANVLTFGAGSRLTVL.